This TCR beta chain stems from a study of shared clonotypes between healthy human individuals. General study results and limits: For sorted subsets, rarefaction showed incomplete sequencing despite large depth. Donor scarcity curtailed the genetic and exposure-history diversity represented herein.

Germline-derived CDR1 and CDR2 are PRHDT and FYEKMQ (reference sequence). The V and J ends lost 5 bases and 4 bases respectively, with 18 bases between them. The CDR3 sequence is 15 residues long. The donor population consisted of healthy HIV-negative adults with no recent acute infections or vaccinations. About this clone: What it binds is unknown.

Samples underwent the assay at deep level. Some clones are missing from TCRdb's copy, which holds only in-frame ones; the method was immunoSEQ multiplex PCR. The sample includes over a million clones, about 76% of them seen just once. The TCR was taken from a man younger than 35 in good health. The specimen sequenced was memory CD4+ T cells sorted from blood. Noted subset: CD45RA-negative fraction. This chain uses TRBV13 with TRBJ2-7; D is perhaps TRBD1 (5 bases). The CDR3 region has the DNA TGTGCCAGCAGCAGAAGACAGCAATCGCAGTACGAGCAGTACTTC. Encoded protein: CASSRRQQSQYEQYF.